One sample yielded the 16 T cell receptor beta chains listed below, sequenced in a study of cytomegalovirus exposure and HLA in healthy donors. Produced via immunoSEQ multiplex PCR; TCRdb's table is partial and in-frame only. This sample yields fewer than 85,000 clones, of which around 96% are seen a single time; approximately 1.3% belongs to the top ten. Material for sequencing was PBMCs. These receptors were taken from a woman aged 18 to 35 in good health and CMV-seronegative.

The chain has TRBV10-3 and TRBJ2-7, with 9 nucleotides matching TRBD2. J gave up 2 bases and V 2 bases, and 4 bases lay outside the gene matches. The CDR3 totals 15 residues. In germline, CDR1 is ENHRY, CDR2 SYGVKD. CDR3 nucleotide sequence: TGTGCCATCAGTGAGGGCCTAGCGGGGACCTACGAGCAGTACTTC. Translation gives CAISEGLAGTYEQYF.

Concerning this clone itself: The same CDR3 can be traced to other DNA sequences in this sample. The chain employs TRBV28 and TRBJ1-2, with no clear D. This CDR3 comprises 13 residues. V lost 1 base, J lost 4 bases, and 7 bases lay in between. From germline, CDR1 is MDHEN and CDR2 SYDVKM. CDR3 loop: CASSLSGFYGYTF. CDR3 bases: TGTGCCAGCAGTTTATCAGGCTTCTATGGCTACACCTTC.

The rearrangement joins TRBV11-3 to TRBJ2-3; D is possibly TRBD2 (6 bases). There are 14 residues in the CDR3. CDR1 is SGHNT and CDR2 is YENEEA in the germline V gene. With 4 bases removed from V and 2 bases from J, the gap between germline ends came to 10 bases. CDR3 nucleotide sequence: TGTGCCAGCAGCTCCCGGCGGGACACAGATACGCAGTATTTT. This gives the protein CASSSRRDTDTQYF.

The table lists this clone with a count of one. The rearrangement links TRBV11-3 to TRBJ2-7, with a possible D match to TRBD1 (6 bases). Germline V gene data show CDR1 as SGHNT and CDR2 as YENEEA. The CDR3 totals 15 residues. Trimming stripped 6 bases from V and 3 bases from J, with 18 bases between. The chain's CDR3 is CASSLGQFPHYEQYF. CDR3 bases: TGTGCCAGCAGTCTAGGACAGTTCCCTCACTACGAGCAGTACTTC.

V usage is TRBV25-1 and J usage is TRBJ2-1; D ambiguous. V lost 0 bases to trimming and J lost 7 bases, with 7 bases between them. CDR1 and CDR2 (germline): MGHDK, SYGVNS. The length of the CDR3 is 13 residues. The CDR3 coding sequence is TGTGCCAGCAGTGAATATAACGAGAATGAGCAGTTCTTC. Residues: CASSEYNENEQFF.

This chain connects TRBV5-1 to TRBJ2-3; 8 bases are a match to TRBD1. From germline, CDR1 is SGHRS and CDR2 YFSETQ. The CDR3 sequence is 13 residues long. J gave up 6 bases and V 5 bases, and 5 bases lay outside the gene matches. For the CDR3, the DNA is TGCGCCAGCAGTCCAGGGGGCGCGGATACGCAGTATTTT. Protein: CASSPGGADTQYF.

The chain recombines TRBV2 with TRBJ1-5; TRBD1 matches at 7 bases. Trimming removed 2 bases from V and 5 bases from J; junction bases left unmatched: 3. CDR3 length: 14 amino acids. CDR1 and CDR2 from the germline V gene are SNHLY and FYNNEI. CDR3 region: CASSEQGVDQPQHF. Written as DNA, the CDR3 is TGTGCCAGCAGTGAACAGGGGGTCGATCAGCCCCAGCATTTT.

The rearrangement links TRBV10-3 to TRBJ2-1, with D possibly TRBD2 on 5 matching bases. Germline V gene data show CDR1 as ENHRY and CDR2 as SYGVKD. Trimming pared 9 bases from V and 7 bases from J, leaving 19 bases between. The CDR3 extends over 14 amino acids. CDR3 sequence (DNA): TGTGCCATGCAAAGGGAGCCCAGTAGGAATGAGCAGTTCTTC. Its translation is CAMQREPSRNEQFF.

The chain has TRBV19 and TRBJ1-2; 7 nucleotides align to TRBD1. Germline values: CDR1 LNHDA, CDR2 SQIVND (reference sequence). CDR3 length: 16 amino acids. J gave up 10 bases and V 2 bases, and 16 bases lay outside the gene matches. The CDR3: CASSIRATGAVQDYTF. DNA of the CDR3: TGTGCCAGTAGTATAAGGGCAACAGGGGCTGTGCAGGACTACACCTTC.

The rearrangement uses TRBV15 and TRBJ2-7; TRBD2 agrees at 7 bases. The CDR3 extends over 14 amino acids. Germline CDR1 is LNHNV and CDR2 is YYDKDF (reference sequence). Trimming removed 0 bases from V and 3 bases from J; junction bases left unmatched: 2. CDR3 DNA sequence: TGTGCCACCAGCAGAGAACTAGCGTACTACGAGCAGTACTTC. Its protein is CATSRELAYYEQYF.

The chain couples TRBV10-1 to TRBJ1-1; possibly TRBD1 for D (6 bases). Trimming left V 5 bases short and J 0 bases short, with 10 bases between. The length of the CDR3 is 14 residues. From germline, CDR1 is WNHNN and CDR2 SYGVQD (reference sequence). As DNA, the CDR3 is TGCGCCAGCAGTACAGGGACGATGAACACTGAAGCTTTCTTT. Translated, it gives CASSTGTMNTEAFF.

This chain uses TRBV5-1 with TRBJ1-4; D gene uncertain. The V gene's germline CDR1 is SGHRS and CDR2 YFSETQ. The CDR3 is 15 residues long. Deletions cut 4 bases from V and 8 bases from J, with 18 bases between. This CDR3 reads CASSLVTGLTEKLFF. In DNA form, the CDR3 reads TGCGCCAGCAGCCTCGTGACGGGGTTGACGGAAAAACTGTTTTTT.

The chain combines TRBV9 with TRBJ2-6; possible D gene TRBD2, 5 bases. CDR1 and CDR2 (germline): SGDLS, YYNGEE. This CDR3 comprises 19 residues. Trimming left V 3 bases short and J 0 bases short, with 19 bases between. The DNA of the CDR3 is TGTGCCAGCAGCGATCCTACACCCGGAGGCATCTCTGGGGCCAACGTCCTGACTTTC. As protein: CASSDPTPGGISGANVLTF.

This chain joins TRBV7-9 and TRBJ1-2; D remains unclear. The CDR3 totals 17 residues. Germline loops: CDR1 SEHNR, CDR2 FQNEAQ (reference sequence). V lost 3 bases to trimming and J lost 4 bases, with 21 bases between them. The CDR3 DNA is TGTGCCAGCAGCTTGGTCGGTGGGCCATCAGGCGTCTATGGCTACACCTTC. Residues: CASSLVGGPSGVYGYTF.

This chain joins TRBV11-2 and TRBJ1-5; 10 positions agree with TRBD1. In germline, CDR1 is SGHAT, CDR2 FQNNGV. V trimming: 5 bases; J trimming: 5 bases; junction bases outside the gene matches: 6. CDR3 length equals 15 residues. The CDR3 DNA follows: TGTGCCAGCAGCCCCGGGACAGGGGACGATCAGCCCCAGCATTTT. The encoded protein is CASSPGTGDDQPQHF.

This chain joins TRBV5-1 and TRBJ1-4, with 7 positions matching TRBD1. Trimming cost V 0 bases and J 4 bases; bases outside gene matches: 6. Germline loops: CDR1 SGHRS, CDR2 YFSETQ. This CDR3 contains 16 residues. In DNA, the CDR3 is TGCGCCAGCAGCTTGGGGGACAGAAGCCTTAATGAAAAACTGTTTTTT. It encodes CASSLGDRSLNEKLFF.